The rows below give T cell receptor beta chains drawn from one sample of a study of long-term antiretroviral therapy in people with HIV. Libraries were prepared by immunoSEQ multiplex PCR; TCRdb keeps only in-frame clonotypes and omits some of them. The sample consists of fewer than 30,000 clones, roughly 87% of them appearing once. The sample here was unsorted PBMCs, taken 1.8 years before starting antiretroviral therapy. These receptors were obtained from a man aged 45-60 years with HIV. CDR3s include the opening cysteine and the closing phenylalanine or tryptophan. Fields, in order: V gene, clone size, J gene, CDR3 length, D gene, CDR3 DNA, CDR3 protein. The D gene is left open where the match is weak. Clone size is stated in some rows and not others, as once, few, many or a class when expanded.

V: TRBV25-1
size: .
J: TRBJ2-7
length: 15
D: .
DNA: TGTGCCAGCAGTGACCGCGCAGGGGGGACCTACGAGCAGTACTTC
CDR3: CASSDRAGGTYEQYF

V: TRBV5-1
size: .
J: TRBJ2-3
length: 14
D: TRBD1
DNA: TGCGCCAGCATTCGGGGACAGAGCACAGATACGCAGTATTTT
CDR3: CASIRGQSTDTQYF

V: TRBV7-9
size: .
J: TRBJ2-7
length: 16
D: TRBD1
DNA: TGTGCCAGCAGCTTAGCGCAGGGACAGAAGGCCTACGAGCAGTACTTC
CDR3: CASSLAQGQKAYEQYF

V: TRBV6-5
size: .
J: TRBJ1-1
length: 15
D: .
DNA: TGTGCCAGCAGTTACTCGGCAGGCGCTAACACTGAAGCTTTCTTT
CDR3: CASSYSAGANTEAFF

V: TRBV28
size: .
J: TRBJ1-2
length: 12
D: .
DNA: TGTGCCAGCAGTTTCCGAAACTATGGCTACACCTTC
CDR3: CASSFRNYGYTF

V: TRBV28
size: .
J: TRBJ1-2
length: 14
D: TRBD1
DNA: TGTGCCAGCAGTCGGACAGGGGGAAACTATGGCTACACCTTC
CDR3: CASSRTGGNYGYTF

V: TRBV19
size: .
J: TRBJ2-3
length: 12
D: .
DNA: TGTGCCAGTAGCTCGCTCACAGATACGCAGTATTTT
CDR3: CASSSLTDTQYF

V: TRBV2
size: .
J: TRBJ2-2
length: 14
D: .
DNA: TGTGCCAGCATACCAGGTTCGAACACCGGGGAGCTGTTTTTT
CDR3: CASIPGSNTGELFF

V: TRBV6-5
size: .
J: TRBJ1-5
length: 14
D: TRBD1
DNA: TGTGCCAGCAGTAACCAGGGGGCGGGACAGCCCCAGCATTTT
CDR3: CASSNQGAGQPQHF

V: TRBV5-5
size: few
J: TRBJ1-2
length: 15
D: TRBD1
DNA: TGTGCCAGCAGGAAGACAGGGGCCCTTAACTATGGCTACACCTTC
CDR3: CASRKTGALNYGYTF

V: TRBV5-5
size: .
J: TRBJ2-2
length: 14
D: .
DNA: TGTGCCAGCAGCTTGGCGACAGGCACCGGGGAGCTGTTTTTT
CDR3: CASSLATGTGELFF

V: TRBV18
size: .
J: TRBJ2-1
length: 16
D: TRBD2
DNA: TGTGCCAGCTCACCCGATGACCGGGACTACGCGGATGAGCAGTTCTTC
CDR3: CASSPDDRDYADEQFF

V: TRBV18
size: once
J: TRBJ1-1
length: 14
D: TRBD1
DNA: TGTGCCAGCTCACCCCAGGGACAGGACACTGAAGCTTTCTTT
CDR3: CASSPQGQDTEAFF

V: TRBV5-1
size: .
J: TRBJ2-7
length: 15
D: TRBD1
DNA: TGCGCCAGCAGGGGGGGGACAGGGGGCTACTACGAGCAGTACTTC
CDR3: CASRGGTGGYYEQYF

V: TRBV2
size: .
J: TRBJ1-3
length: 15
D: TRBD1
DNA: TGTGCCAGCAGTGGACAGGGTGGCCCTGGAAACACCATATATTTT
CDR3: CASSGQGGPGNTIYF

V: TRBV7-8
size: .
J: TRBJ2-7
length: 15
D: TRBD2
DNA: TGTGCCAGCAGCCCAACTAGCGGGAGCACCTACGAGCAGTACTTC
CDR3: CASSPTSGSTYEQYF

V: TRBV2
size: .
J: TRBJ1-4
length: 13
D: .
DNA: TGTGCCAGCAATAACAGGATGGATGAAAAACTGTTTTTT
CDR3: CASNNRMDEKLFF

V: TRBV18
size: .
J: TRBJ2-7
length: 16
D: TRBD1
DNA: TGTGCCAGCTCCCGAGACAGGGGCCTTGATCCCTACGAGCAGTACTTC
CDR3: CASSRDRGLDPYEQYF

V: TRBV29-1
size: .
J: TRBJ2-7
length: 17
D: TRBD2
DNA: TGCAGCGTTGAAGATCTAACTAGCGGGATAGGGTTCTACGAGCAGTACTTC
CDR3: CSVEDLTSGIGFYEQYF

V: TRBV28
size: .
J: TRBJ2-3
length: 13
D: TRBD1
DNA: TGTGCCATAACGAGGGACAGGAGGGCTACGCAGTATTTT
CDR3: CAITRDRRATQYF

V: TRBV28
size: .
J: TRBJ2-7
length: 15
D: TRBD2
DNA: TGTGCCAGCAGTCCTGGATCTAGCGGGGCCTCCGAGCAGTACTTC
CDR3: CASSPGSSGASEQYF

V: TRBV2
size: once
J: TRBJ1-2
length: 14
D: .
DNA: TGTGCCAGCAGGAATACCGACAGAAACTATGGCTACACCTTC
CDR3: CASRNTDRNYGYTF

V: TRBV5-6
size: .
J: TRBJ1-5
length: 13
D: .
DNA: TGTGCCAGCAGCTTCGGCGACAATCAGCCCCAGCATTTT
CDR3: CASSFGDNQPQHF

V: TRBV5-1
size: .
J: TRBJ2-3
length: 16
D: TRBD2
DNA: TGCGCCAGCAGCCTCTTAGCGGGAGGGACCCCAGATACGCAGTATTTT
CDR3: CASSLLAGGTPDTQYF

V: TRBV18
size: .
J: TRBJ1-2
length: 14
D: .
DNA: TGTGCCAGCTCAGCGGACGAGGGTGGGAATGGCTACACCTTC
CDR3: CASSADEGGNGYTF

V: TRBV19
size: .
J: TRBJ1-5
length: 13
D: .
DNA: TGTGCCAGTAGTAGCCAGGGCAGTCTGCCCCAGCATTTT
CDR3: CASSSQGSLPQHF

V: TRBV5-1
size: .
J: TRBJ2-3
length: 13
D: .
DNA: TGCGCCAGCAGCTTGGGTGAAACAGATACGCAGTATTTT
CDR3: CASSLGETDTQYF

V: TRBV18
size: .
J: TRBJ2-1
length: 15
D: TRBD2
DNA: TGTGCCAGCTCAGCGAGCGGGGGGCCCTACAATGAGCAGTTCTTC
CDR3: CASSASGGPYNEQFF

V: TRBV7-9
size: once
J: TRBJ2-7
length: 15
D: TRBD2
DNA: TGTGCCAGCAGCTTATGGCTAGCGGGATCCTACGAGCAGTACTTC
CDR3: CASSLWLAGSYEQYF

V: TRBV28
size: .
J: TRBJ1-2
length: 14
D: TRBD1
DNA: TGTGCCAGCAGTTTCGACAGGGGGGGTAATGGCTACACCTTC
CDR3: CASSFDRGGNGYTF

V: TRBV5-1
size: .
J: TRBJ1-1
length: 15
D: .
DNA: TGCGCCAGCAGCCCGCCCCAGGGAATGAACACTGAAGCTTTCTTT
CDR3: CASSPPQGMNTEAFF